Following are 20 T cell receptor beta chains from one sample sequenced in a study of response to subunit inactivated influenza vaccine. TCRdb called the RT-PCR reads again in MiXCR, with one record for every CDR3 protein. This sample has approximately 480,000 distinct CDR3 sequences, with approximately 11% found just once. Specimen: PBMCs from blood, collected 40 to 50 days after vaccination. The receptors derive from a middle-aged man who received an inactivated influenza vaccine.

There are a few counts of this clonotype. The chain recombines TRBV2 with TRBJ2-1; 7 bases line up with TRBD2. CDR1 and CDR2 from the germline V gene are SNHLY and FYNNEI. This CDR3 is 14 amino acids long. J gave up 6 bases and V 3 bases, and 5 bases lay outside the gene matches. The CDR3 reads CASSDLGGSNEQFF. CDR3 in DNA: TGTGCCAGCAGTGATCTCGGCGGGAGCAATGAGCAGTTCTTC. Full variable domain (remainder filled in from reference TRBV2 and TRBJ2-1): EPEVTQTPSHQVTQMGQEVILRCVPISNHLYFYWYRQILGQKVEFLVSFYNNEISEKSEIFDDQFSVERPDGSNFTLKIRSTKLEDSAMYFCASSDLGGSNEQFFGPGTRLTVL.

The table lists this clonotype with a few counts. The chain carries TRBV6-2 or TRBV6-3 and TRBJ2-7; unclear D gene. The CDR3 spans 12 residues. Trimming removed 5 bases at V and 5 bases at J, with 10 bases between. Germline V gene data show CDR1 as MNHEY and CDR2 as SVGEGT. Written as DNA, the CDR3 is TGTGCCAGCAGTGTGGGGTTCAACGAGCAGTACTTC. This sequence encodes CASSVGFNEQYF.

The chain carries TRBV25-1 and TRBJ2-1; 8 bases fit TRBD1. J gave up 8 bases and V 0 bases, and 18 bases lay outside the gene matches. Germline lookup yields CDR1 MGHDK and CDR2 SYGVNS. CDR3 length: 19 residues. The DNA for the CDR3 is TGTGCCAGCAGTGAATATAAATCGGCGACAGGGGTTCCTCATCATGAGCAGTTCTTC. It specifies CASSEYKSATGVPHHEQFF. Full variable domain (rest looked up from reference TRBV25-1 and TRBJ2-1): EADIYQTPRYLVIGTGKKITLECSQTMGHDKMYWYQQDPGMELHLIHYSYGVNSTEKGDLSSESTVSRIRTEHFPLTLESARPSHTSQYLCASSEYKSATGVPHHEQFFGPGTRLTVL.

This clonotype has more than one count but fewer than ten. The V call is TRBV12-3 or TRBV12-4, the J call TRBJ2-2; TRBD1 matches 8 bases. CDR3 length: 16 residues. V lost 7 bases and J lost 8; bases outside the gene matches: 15. The chain's CDR3 is CASTEPTGVGGGELFF. DNA for the CDR3: TGTGCCAGCACCGAACCGACAGGGGTCGGCGGGGGGGAGCTGTTTTTT.

This clonotype was picked up a small number of times. This chain uses TRBV20-1 with TRBJ2-1; weak D call: TRBD2 (5 bases). Trimming took 0 bases from V and 6 from J, leaving 18 bases between them. The germline V gene encodes CDR1 DFQATT and CDR2 SNEGSKA (reference sequence). This CDR3 comprises 16 residues. The DNA of the CDR3 is TGCAGTGCTAGAGATCTCAAACGGGATTCATTCAATGAGCAGTTCTTC. Its translation: CSARDLKRDSFNEQFF.

This clonotype was recorded a few times. V and J are TRBV5-1 and TRBJ1-1; D is undetermined. Per germline, CDR1 SGHRS and CDR2 YFSETQ. The CDR3 length is 14 residues. V lost 0 bases, J lost 5 bases, and 11 bases lay in between. The CDR3 nucleotides are TGCGCCAGCAGCTTGGGAGGCAGGTTGACTGAAGCTTTCTTT. Its protein is CASSLGGRLTEAFF.

This clonotype was picked up many times. The V call is TRBV4-3, the J call TRBJ1-3; D is unresolved. V shed 0 bases and J shed 2 bases, with 2 bases lying between them. This CDR3 is 13 amino acids long. In germline, CDR1 is LGHNA, CDR2 YSLEER. Here the CDR3 DNA reads TGCGCCAGCAGCCAAGATACTGGAAACACCATATATTTT. Translation gives CASSQDTGNTIYF.

The genes are TRBV2 and TRBJ2-7; no firm D call. The V end was cut by 3 bases, the J end by 2 bases, with 14 bases between. The CDR3 is 15 residues long. Germline V gives CDR1 SNHLY, CDR2 FYNNEI. CDR3: CASSDWLGNPYEQYF. The CDR3 DNA reads as TGTGCCAGCAGTGATTGGTTAGGGAACCCCTACGAGCAGTACTTC. The full variable domain, its missing parts supplied by reference TRBV2 and TRBJ2-7, is EPEVTQTPSHQVTQMGQEVILRCVPISNHLYFYWYRQILGQKVEFLVSFYNNEISEKSEIFDDQFSVERPDGSNFTLKIRSTKLEDSAMYFCASSDWLGNPYEQYFGPGTRLTVT.

This clonotype was seen only a few times. The chain employs TRBV7-8 and TRBJ2-7; D is uncertain. Per the germline V gene, CDR1 is SGHVS and CDR2 is FQNEAQ. V was cut by 1 base and J by 6 bases, with 13 bases left in between. The CDR3 sequence is 14 residues long. For the CDR3, the DNA is TGTGCCAGCAGCTTAGAAAAACAGCTTGGCGAGCAGTACTTC. It specifies CASSLEKQLGEQYF.

This clonotype was observed at least ten times. CDR3 sequence reads: CASSAAGQGNEKLFF. The CDR3 DNA is TGTGCCAGCAGTGCCGCGGGACAGGGCAACGAAAAACTGTTTTTT. The V call is TRBV25-1, the J call TRBJ1-4; 9 bases line up with TRBD1. With 4 bases clipped from V and 8 bases from J, the junction kept 8 bases outside the gene matches. This CDR3 comprises 15 residues. CDR1 and CDR2 (germline): MGHDK, SYGVNS. The full variable domain, with the rest looked up from reference TRBV25-1 and TRBJ1-4, is EADIYQTPRYLVIGTGKKITLECSQTMGHDKMYWYQQDPGMELHLIHYSYGVNSTEKGDLSSESTVSRIRTEHFPLTLESARPSHTSQYLCASSAAGQGNEKLFFGSGTQLSVL.

The J gene is TRBJ2-7, the V gene TRBV5-6; 8 bases line up with TRBD1. CDR1 is SGHDT and CDR2 is YYEEEE in the germline V gene. Trimming cost V 0 bases and J 0 bases; bases outside gene matches: 2. The CDR3 is 15 residues long. CDR3 region: CASSLGTGNSYEQYF. The CDR3 nucleotides read TGTGCCAGCAGCTTGGGGACAGGGAACTCCTACGAGCAGTACTTC.

This clonotype was counted only a few times. The genes are TRBV21-1 and TRBJ2-7; no check of the table's D call, TRBD1, against the DNA was made. TRBV21-1 has pseudogene status. CDR3 length: 12 residues. The CDR3 sequence is CAIKTGVHEQYF. CDR3 nucleotide sequence: TGTGCCATCAAGACAGGGGTCCACGAGCAGTACTTC.

J is TRBJ1-1 and V is TRBV7-9; 8 positions match TRBD1. CDR3 length: 14 amino acids. Germline CDR1 and CDR2: SEHNR and FQNEAQ (reference sequence). The junction had 9 bases not matched to a gene; V was cut back by 6 bases and J by 6 bases. This CDR3 reads CASRTDRDQPEAFF. The CDR3 nucleotides are TGTGCCAGCAGGACGGACAGGGACCAACCTGAAGCTTTCTTT.

This clonotype has at least ten counts. The chain carries TRBV24-1 and TRBJ2-7; D might be TRBD2 (5 bases). The CDR3 is 13 amino acids. V lost 5 bases, J lost 7 bases, and 14 bases lay in between. CDR1 is KGHDR and CDR2 is SFDVKD in the germline V gene. CDR3 residues: CATSVPGSGEQYF. The CDR3 DNA sequence: TGTGCCACCAGTGTCCCGGGCTCGGGAGAGCAGTACTTC.

This clonotype was observed a few times. The rearrangement links TRBV15 to TRBJ2-7, with unresolved D. In germline, CDR1 is LNHNV, CDR2 YYDKDF (reference sequence). This CDR3 comprises 13 residues. The V and J ends lost 2 bases and 2 bases respectively, with 7 bases between them. The CDR3 loop reads CATSRHRTYEQYF. The CDR3 region has the DNA TGTGCCACCAGCAGACACAGAACCTACGAGCAGTACTTC.

The rearrangement uses TRBV7-8 and TRBJ2-5; 8 bases agree with TRBD1. Germline V gene sequence: CDR1 SGHVS, CDR2 FQNEAQ. The V gene end was trimmed by 1 base and the J gene end by 5 bases; junction bases not matched to a gene: 6. The CDR3 runs to 15 residues. The CDR3 loop is CASSLGAGGLETQYF. CDR3 nucleotides: TGTGCCAGCAGCTTAGGGGCAGGGGGCTTGGAGACCCAGTACTTC.

The V gene is TRBV18, the J gene TRBJ2-3; D gene uncertain. Germline CDR1 KGHSH, CDR2 LQKENI. The V end was cut by 3 bases, the J end by 5 bases, with 18 bases between. There are 16 residues in the CDR3. CDR3 sequence reads: CASSPQAAGTRDTQYF. CDR3 nucleotides: TGTGCCAGCTCACCTCAAGCCGCCGGCACACGAGATACGCAGTATTTT.

The table lists this clonotype with many counts. V gene TRBV7-9 combines with J gene TRBJ2-1; the match to TRBD1 covers 7 bases. Germline V gene lookup returns CDR1 SEHNR and CDR2 FQNEAQ (reference sequence). The V segment lost 2 bases and the J segment 8 bases; nucleotides outside the gene matches: 9. This CDR3 comprises 15 residues. CDR3 sequence reads: CASSLSQLGQDEQFF. CDR3 nucleotides: TGTGCCAGCAGCTTATCGCAGCTAGGACAGGATGAGCAGTTCTTC. The whole variable domain, remainder taken from reference TRBV7-9 and TRBJ2-1, is DTGVSQNPRHKITKRGQNVTFRCDPISEHNRLYWYRQTLGQGPEFLTYFQNEAQLEKSRLLSDRFSAERPKGSFSTLEIQRTEQGDSAMYLCASSLSQLGQDEQFFGPGTRLTVL.

This clonotype was seen a few times. The genes are TRBV5-1 and TRBJ1-1; D is uncertain. Germline-derived CDR1 and CDR2 are SGHRS and YFSETQ. V was cut by 3 bases and J by 11 bases, with 17 bases left in between. The CDR3 runs 13 residues. The CDR3 sequence is CASSSYMTDTAFF. The CDR3 DNA follows: TGCGCCAGCAGCTCTTATATGACCGACACGGCTTTCTTT.

The CDR3 spells CASSSGWASYEQYF. For the CDR3, the DNA is TGTGCCAGCTCGTCTGGATGGGCCTCCTACGAGCAGTACTTC. This chain uses TRBV18 with TRBJ2-7; D uncertain. Trimming shortened V by 6 bases and J by 0 bases, and 12 bases separated the two germline ends. Germline CDR1 is KGHSH and CDR2 is LQKENI. The CDR3 runs to 14 residues.